A selection of T cell receptor beta chains follows, all from one sample in a study of immune evolution from preneoplasia to lung adenocarcinoma. Some clones are missing from TCRdb's copy, which holds only in-frame ones; the method was immunoSEQ multiplex PCR. The sample yields 3,900 or so clones, 60% to 80% seen once. The specimen was FFPE minimally invasive lung adenocarcinoma tissue. The receptors derive from a person aged 55-85 years with lung adenocarcinoma. The CDR3 runs from the conserved cysteine through the conserved F or W. D genes are given only for firm matches. Clone size is shown for a subset of rows, as once, few, many or a class of expanded clone.

j_call d_call v_call clone_size cdr3_nt cdr3_aa
TRBJ2-6 - TRBV13 - TGTGCCAGCAGCTCACGGGGGATCTCTGGGGCCAACGTCCTGACTTTC CASSSRGISGANVLTF
TRBJ1-1 TRBD1 TRBV30 - TGTGCCTGGAGCCCAGGGGGTAATGGATACACTGAAGCTTTCTTT CAWSPGGNGYTEAFF
TRBJ2-3 TRBD2 TRBV7-2 - TGTGCCAGCAGCTTGGGACTAGCGGGACCCACAGATACGCAGTATTTT CASSLGLAGPTDTQYF
TRBJ1-2 TRBD1 TRBV5-4 - TGTGCCAGCAGCTTACCCGACAGGGGGCCCACCTTC CASSLPDRGPTF
TRBJ1-1 - TRBV7-3 - TGTGCCAGCAGCAGCGGGGGGAGCACTGAAGCTTTCTTT CASSSGGSTEAFF
TRBJ1-1 - TRBV10-3 once TGTGCCACCCAACTGGACGGGAACACTGAAGCTTTCTTT CATQLDGNTEAFF
TRBJ1-1 - TRBV19 - TGTGCCAGTAAAGGTTCGGGACGGATGCCGAACACTGAAGCTTTCTTT CASKGSGRMPNTEAFF
TRBJ1-4 - TRBV9 - TGTGCCAGCAGCGTCCGGGACAATGAAAAACTGTTTTTT CASSVRDNEKLFF
TRBJ2-7 TRBD1 TRBV28 - TGTGCCAGCATCCCCCGGAACCGGGACAGGGCGTTCTTC CASIPRNRDRAFF
TRBJ1-2 - TRBV6-1 - TGTGCCAGCAGTGTAGGGGGCTATGGCTACACCTTC CASSVGGYGYTF
TRBJ1-2 - TRBV18 - TGTGCCAGCTCACCCCCCGGACGGGGAAACTATGGCTACACCTTC CASSPPGRGNYGYTF
TRBJ1-1 - TRBV9 - TGTGCCAGCAGCCCTTGGATAGAGAACACTGAAGCTTTCTTT CASSPWIENTEAFF
TRBJ1-4 - TRBV5-1 few TGCGCCAGCAGCTTGGTGCGGGCAACTAATGAAAAACTGTTTTTT CASSLVRATNEKLFF
TRBJ1-4 TRBD1 TRBV19 few TGTGCCAGTATCCGGGACAGACATGAAAAACTGTTTTTT CASIRDRHEKLFF
TRBJ1-2 - TRBV6-5 - TGTGCCAGCAGTTATGCTGGAGGGGTTGGCTACACCTTC CASSYAGGVGYTF
TRBJ1-1 - TRBV7-6 - TGTGCCAGCAGCTTTGAAACAGGCACTAACACTGAAGCTTTCTTT CASSFETGTNTEAFF
TRBJ1-1 - TRBV15 - TGTGCCACGGCGAGGGGGTCTGGGTATTTGAACACTGAAGCTTTCTTT CATARGSGYLNTEAFF
TRBJ2-2 - TRBV27 few TGTGCCAGCAGTTTTTCCCTACAGCTCGTCACCGGGGAGCTGTTTTTT CASSFSLQLVTGELFF
TRBJ2-1 TRBD2 TRBV19 - TGTGCCACCCGGACTAGCGGGGGGTCTAATGAGCAGTTCTTC CATRTSGGSNEQFF
TRBJ2-7 - TRBV5-1 - TGCGCCAGCAGCTTCCGGACCGACTCCTACGAGCAGTACTTC CASSFRTDSYEQYF
TRBJ2-7 TRBD1 TRBV6-5 - TGTGCCAGCAGTCAAAACCCGGACAGGGACTACGAGCAGTACTTC CASSQNPDRDYEQYF
TRBJ2-3 - TRBV10-1 - TGCGCCAGCAGTGAGTTCGGCTCGGCAGATACGCAGTATTTT CASSEFGSADTQYF
TRBJ2-5 - TRBV5-5 few TGTGCCAGCAGCTTGGCCCCCGCGGACTTAGAGACCCAGTACTTC CASSLAPADLETQYF
TRBJ2-1 - TRBV7-9 - TGTGCCAGCAGCTTAGATAGGGGGGCCTCCTACAATGAGCAGTTCTTC CASSLDRGASYNEQFF
TRBJ2-5 - TRBV28 once TGTGCCAGCAGTTTTTGGGGCAGACAAGAGACCCAGTACTTC CASSFWGRQETQYF
TRBJ1-2 TRBD1 TRBV19 - TGTGCCAGTAGGACCTCCGGGACAGGGGGCTTTGGCTATGGCTACACCTTC CASRTSGTGGFGYGYTF
TRBJ1-1 - TRBV19 - TGTGCCAGTACCCCTGACCGAGAGAACACTGAAGCTTTCTTT CASTPDRENTEAFF
TRBJ2-2 TRBD2 TRBV18 - TGTGCCAGCTCATCCTCTAGCGGGGGGCCGAACACCGGGGAGCTGTTTTTT CASSSSSGGPNTGELFF
TRBJ1-5 TRBD1 TRBV12-5 - TGTGCTAGTGGTTTGGGACAGGGAAGTCAGCCCCAGCATTTT CASGLGQGSQPQHF
TRBJ2-2 - TRBV19 - TGTGCCAGTCAGCGGGGGACAGAGAACACCGGGGAGCTGTTTTTT CASQRGTENTGELFF
TRBJ2-4 - TRBV4-1 - TGCGCCAGCAGCCAAGACAGGGGAGGCAAAAACATTCAGTACTTC CASSQDRGGKNIQYF
TRBJ2-1 - TRBV7-2 - TGTGCCAGCAGCTTAGCGTCCGCAAATGAGCAGTTCTTC CASSLASANEQFF
TRBJ2-3 TRBD2 TRBV6-1 once TGTGCCACGGCGGCAGCGGGGGGGCGAGGAGATACGCAGTATTTT CATAAAGGRGDTQYF
TRBJ1-1 - TRBV5-1 - TGCGCCAGCAGCTTGGGAGGGAGACTAGTGAACACTGAAGCTTTCTTT CASSLGGRLVNTEAFF
TRBJ1-6 TRBD1 TRBV28 - TGTGCCAGTGTTCCCGGACAGGGAGATTCACCCCTCCACTTT CASVPGQGDSPLHF
TRBJ2-7 - TRBV19 - TGTGCCAGTAGTATCGTTCTGGGGGACTACGAGCAGTACTTC CASSIVLGDYEQYF
TRBJ2-2 TRBD1 TRBV28 - TGTGCCAGCAGTCCCCTTCAGACAGGGGCGAACACCGGGGAGCTGTTTTTT CASSPLQTGANTGELFF
TRBJ2-7 - TRBV7-8 few TGTGCCAGCAGCTTATCCGGGATAGGGGGCTACGAGCAGTACTTC CASSLSGIGGYEQYF
TRBJ2-1 - TRBV19 - TGTGCCAGTAGTATAGCGGGTCTTGAGCAGTTCTTC CASSIAGLEQFF
TRBJ1-2 - TRBV7-8 - TGTGCCAGCAGCTTATGGGCCGGCAACTATGGCTACACCTTC CASSLWAGNYGYTF
TRBJ2-5 - TRBV6-6 large TGTGCCAGCAGTTTACGGGAACTCCAAGAGACCCAGTACTTC CASSLRELQETQYF